The T cell receptor beta chain under discussion was sequenced for a study of T-cell memory formation after mild COVID-19. Study-level findings and limits: Clones shrinking from day 15 to 85 showed even CD4/CD8 mixes; later expanders tilted CD4+.

With respect to this clonotype: The antigen remains unidentified.

Each CDR3 protein is one row after TCRdb ran MiXCR on the 5' RACE reads. This table has around 45,000 distinct CDR3 sequences, roughly 9.8% appearing once. V dropped 1 base and J dropped 6; count of bases not matched to a gene: 1. Per the germline V gene, CDR1 is DFQATT and CDR2 is SNEGSKA (reference sequence). CDR3 size: 13 residues. This chain links TRBV20-1 with TRBJ1-2, with 11 positions matching TRBD1. Sequencing was performed on PBMCs or a T cell subset sorted from them (not recorded which). This receptor was obtained from an adult woman who had mild COVID-19 (a few samples of this study predate the infection). Cell type and time point are not known. This CDR3 reads CSARAGQGDGYTF. The CDR3 DNA follows: TGCAGTGCTAGAGCGGGACAGGGGGATGGCTACACCTTC.